This section outlines one T cell receptor beta chain sequence together with its context. This entry belongs to a study of technical replicates of blood from a handful of donors. The V gene's germline CDR1 is MNHEY and CDR2 SMNVEV (reference sequence). This CDR3 contains 14 residues. Trimming cost V 6 bases and J 0 bases, with 11 bases left between them. Profiling relied on immunoSEQ multiplex PCR, and the TCRdb table lists in-frame clones only, not all of them. The table has under 65,000 clones, approximately 86% seen once. Sequenced: PBMCs. This TCR came from a human donor in good health. Some clones in this sample may be carry-over from other donors' samples. V and J are TRBV27 and TRBJ1-2; a possible D gene is TRBD1 (5 bases). The CDR3 nucleotides are TGTGCCAGCAGCCGGACAATAACTAACTATGGCTACACCTTC. Translated, it gives CASSRTITNYGYTF.